The 11 T cell receptor beta chains presented below share a single source sample, sequenced in a study of tumor-infiltrating lymphocytes in localized non-small cell lung cancer. Method: immunoSEQ multiplex PCR; TCRdb's copy keeps in-frame clones and lacks some. The sample carries more than 12,000 clones, about four fifths recorded once. Sequenced: lung tumor tissue. Every receptor here comes from a human donor with non-small cell lung cancer.

The rearrangement uses TRBV6-1 and TRBJ2-7; no definite D call. V was trimmed by 1 base and J by 2 bases, leaving 9 bases between them. The CDR3 runs to 14 residues. Germline CDR1 reads MNHNS; CDR2 reads SASEGT. CDR3 nucleotide sequence: TGTGCCAGCAGTGAAGTGACAACAGCCTACGAGCAGTACTTC. It translates to CASSEVTTAYEQYF.

This sequence joins TRBV30 and TRBJ2-1; 15 bases align to TRBD2. This CDR3 has 15 residues. J gave up 9 bases and V 3 bases, and 6 bases lay outside the gene matches. Germline CDR1 GTSNPN, CDR2 SVGIG (reference sequence). CDR3 bases: TGTGCCTGGAGGGGACTAGCGGGAGGTGGGGGTGAGCAGTTCTTC. Encoded protein: CAWRGLAGGGGEQFF. Full variable domain (remainder filled in from reference TRBV30 and TRBJ2-1): SQTIHQWPATLVQPVGSPLSLECTVEGTSNPNLYWYRQAAGRGLQLLFYSVGIGQISSEVPQNLSASRPQDRQFILSSKKLLLSDSGFYLCAWRGLAGGGGEQFFGPGTRLTVL.

This chain connects TRBV6-5 to TRBJ1-2; 9 bases line up with TRBD1. The CDR3 covers 14 residues. Germline CDR1 reads MNHEY; CDR2 reads SVGAGI. V was pared by 2 bases and J by 8 bases, with 6 bases of the junction left unmatched. The CDR3 region is CASSYQDRGKGYTF. CDR3 coding DNA: TGTGCCAGCAGTTACCAGGACAGGGGAAAGGGCTACACCTTC.

The chain employs TRBV7-9 and TRBJ2-5; possibly TRBD2 for D (5 bases). V lost 2 bases and J 5 bases, leaving 15 bases between the germline ends. CDR3 length: 15 amino acids. Germline lookup yields CDR1 SEHNR and CDR2 FQNEAQ (reference sequence). The CDR3 coding sequence is TGTGCCAGCAGCTTACGCCTGACGGACTTGGAGACCCAGTACTTC. Its protein product is CASSLRLTDLETQYF.

The chain has TRBV7-9 and TRBJ1-4; 10 bases fit TRBD1. This CDR3 comprises 15 residues. The V gene's germline CDR1 is SEHNR and CDR2 FQNEAQ (reference sequence). J lost 5 bases, V lost 3 bases, and 3 bases had no gene match. The DNA for the CDR3 is TGTGCCAGCAGCTTTGGGGACAGGGGAAATGAAAAACTGTTTTTT. As protein: CASSFGDRGNEKLFF.

The CDR3 DNA sequence: TGCGCCAGCAGCCTGACCCCGGGACAGGGACACCAGCCCCAGCATTTT. Protein sequence: CASSLTPGQGHQPQHF. V is TRBV4-1 and J is TRBJ1-5, with TRBD1 matching over 9 bases. The CDR3 extends over 16 amino acids. Germline CDR1 and CDR2: MGHRA and YSYEKL. After removal of 4 bases from V and 7 bases from J, the junction contained 11 bases not matched to a gene.

This clone turned up a few times. The rearrangement links TRBV6-4 to TRBJ2-2; weak D call: TRBD1 (5 bases). This CDR3 contains 15 residues. Trimming took off 6 bases at V and 4 bases at J, with 15 bases between the two ends. Germline V gene sequence: CDR1 MRHNA, CDR2 SNTAGT. CDR3 bases: TGTGCCAGCAGCGCAGACCACCAGGGCACCGGGGAGCTGTTTTTT. Translating gives CASSADHQGTGELFF.

The rearrangement uses TRBV5-6 and TRBJ2-2; D call uncertain. Germline V gene lookup returns CDR1 SGHDT and CDR2 YYEEEE. V was clipped by 2 bases and J by 7 bases, with 9 bases between them. CDR3 length: 13 amino acids. The CDR3: CASSLPTGGELFF. In DNA, the CDR3 is TGTGCCAGCAGCTTACCGACGGGCGGGGAGCTGTTTTTT.

This rearrangement joins TRBV5-6 to TRBJ2-5, with TRBD1 matching over 7 bases. V was pared by 2 bases and J by 3 bases, with 1 base of the junction left unmatched. Germline V gene lookup returns CDR1 SGHDT and CDR2 YYEEEE. The CDR3 has 13 residues. CDR3 coding DNA: TGTGCCAGCAGCTTCGGGACAGAAGAGACCCAGTACTTC. It yields the protein CASSFGTEETQYF.

This clone was picked up one time. The sample has other DNA sequences that encode this CDR3 too. The V call is TRBV5-6, the J call TRBJ1-1; 8 positions agree with TRBD1. This CDR3 has 15 residues. V trimming: 3 bases; J trimming: 8 bases; junction bases outside the gene matches: 12. Germline lookup yields CDR1 SGHDT and CDR2 YYEEEE. CDR3 nucleotides: TGTGCCAGCAGCTACGACAGGGGCCTGAATACCGAAGCTTTCTTT. Protein: CASSYDRGLNTEAFF.

The rearrangement uses TRBV4-3 and TRBJ2-1, with a possible D match to TRBD1 (5 bases). The CDR3 has 14 residues. V dropped 1 base and J dropped 2 bases, with 6 bases sitting between them. CDR1 and CDR2 from the germline V gene are LGHNA and YSLEER. The CDR3 DNA follows: TGCGCCAGCAGCCAAGGACAGCCCTACAATGAGCAGTTCTTC. Its translation: CASSQGQPYNEQFF.